Sequencing of this T cell receptor beta chain was carried out in a study of beta chain features in type 1 diabetes (dated by TCRdb to 2016 to 2019). A note on the overall study: No differences in mean age, gender distribution, total cell number or subset yield were found between patients and healthy donors. Across all samples, some 110,000,000 sorted cells were examined, and cell number per subset correlated strongly with RNA yield. In the study, recently diagnosed type 1 diabetes patients and matched healthy donors were compared on the TCRB repertoires of their sorted circulating CD4+ T cell subsets. Naive and central memory subsets were obtained from all 30 or so donors, but regulatory and stem cell-like memory subsets were isolated from only 8 patients and roughly 8 healthy donors.

Overall study outcomes, separate from this receptor: Type 1 diabetes patients showed a moderate but significant shortening of TCRB CDR3 length in all four CD4+ subsets. Because cDNA was sequenced instead of genomic DNA, highly expressing activated cells could be over-represented, though the groups showed no difference in activation or CD3 levels. Because the HLA sub-analyses included only small numbers of individuals, any influence of HLA type on TCRB rearrangement was left unresolved. PCR may preferentially amplify shorter templates, but because patient and control samples were amplified and corrected together, any resulting skew would affect both groups equally. Naive, central memory and regulatory TCRB repertoires appeared to be more alike among patients than among healthy donors. Fewer insertions and more nucleotide deletions at VDJ recombination sites were observed in patients with type 1 diabetes, implying thymic rearrangement abnormalities.

The entire isolated RNA was reverse transcribed using the High Capacity cDNA Reverse Transcription Kit, and thus expressed TCRB transcripts were sequenced. Deep immunoSEQ sequencing was applied to naive, central memory and regulatory T cell samples, giving an average of around 3.4 million total reads per sample. After sorted cells were lysed in RLT buffer, RNA was extracted with DNase-treated RNeasy Micro or Mini kits, with the choice depending on cell number. To prevent cross-contamination, each cell subset was processed individually, whereas patient and healthy donor samples were processed jointly. The immunoSEQ multiplex PCR was used to amplify TCRB sequences from cDNA, generating 87-bp fragments that spanned the CDR3 region. The amplicons were sequenced using the Illumina HiSeq platform. The paper's data handling went like this. Synthetic template baselines were used to correct PCR bias computationally, reads within Hamming distance 2 were collapsed together, and singletons that could not be merged were discarded. Reads were aligned to IMGT to assign V, D and J genes, CDR3 length, and insertions or deletions at six rearrangement sites. Within each subset, clonotype counts were normalized to the number of sorted cells before true diversity and Gini coefficients were calculated with the tcR R package. The overlap coefficient, calculated on TCRB nucleotide sequences, was used to measure repertoire sharing. In TCRdb, the immuneACCESS table is reduced to in-frame sequences with V and J assigned. These tables do not hold every clone; where another copy was compared, an unresolved V gene accounts for under half, and the others remain unexplained. V, J and clone size reflect that table, while D and trimming were determined from the DNA. The sample contains 150,000 to 180,000 clones, less than 9.5% of them found a single time. The ten most abundant clones make up less than 0.85% of the sample.

This clone has a handful of counts. This receptor's antigen is unknown. Within one base of it there is no much larger clone, and no base qualities were kept. Each donor gave one peripheral blood draw, averaging roughly 120 mL, which was collected into heparinised tubes. A BD FACSAria II and a panel including CD45RO, CCR7, CD25, CD127, CD95 and CD27 were used to sort naive, central memory, regulatory and stem cell-like memory CD4+ T cells. A purity above 95% was achieved for all sorted populations. PBMCs were isolated right away by Lymphoprep density gradient centrifugation and were stained directly, without culture. So that batch effects would be minimized, each experiment stained and sorted samples in pairs, pairing one healthy donor with one patient. This sequence originates from a man aged 18-30 years in good health. The sequencing sample was made of central memory CD4+ T cells from blood.

CDR3 reads: CASSQESGRSSYEQYF. The DNA sequence is given as TGTGCCAGCAGCCAAGAAAGCGGGAGGTCTTCCTACGAGCAGTACTTC. The rearranged chain carries TRBV7-2 and TRBJ2-7, with 9 central nucleotides matching TRBD2. Here V drops 5 bases and J drops 1 base, and the junction holds 9 bases not matched to any gene. CDR1 is given as SGHTA and CDR2 as FQGNSA, both from the germline V gene. The CDR3 spans 16 residues, from the cysteine through the phenylalanine. Only CDR3 DNA remains: 48 bases, in frame from the first base. With all but the CDR3 taken from the reference TRBV7-2 and TRBJ2-7 genes, the full variable domain is: GAGVSQSPSNKVTEKGKDVELRCDPISGHTALYWYRQSLGQGLEFLIYFQGNSAPDKSGLPSDRFSAERTGGSVSTLTIQRTQQEDSAVYLCASSQESGRSSYEQYFGPGTRLTVT.